Listed here is a single TCR beta chain. Its recognized antigen is unknown. At one of its ends the junction is not consistent with the germline gene, which may arise from a read error. Sequences MNHEY (CDR1) and SVGAGI (CDR2) are obtained from the germline V gene. The cysteine opens and the phenylalanine closes a CDR3 of 15 amino acids. Only CDR3 DNA remains: 45 bases, in frame from the first base. The meaning of the sample's time point label: baseline before first vaccination. Vaccinee samples were obtained from the UK trials COV001 and COV002, which included a single-blind randomized controlled phase 2/3 trial of AZD1222 (ChAdOx1 nCoV-19) in healthy adults. Trial participant PBMC samples were collected at day 0 and day 28 after the second dose for TCRbeta chain sequencing. The CDR3 regions of human TCRbeta chains were subjected to immunosequencing. The authors' pipeline ran thus. TCRs in the repertoires were matched against a reference library of SARS-CoV-2-specific TCRs that had been generated with the MIRA antigen-specificity platform. Breadth was defined as the fraction of unique TCRs that were SARS-CoV-2-associated. Depth was defined as the fraction of total T cells that were SARS-CoV-2-associated. Using the MIRA data, each spike-specific TCR was mapped to the spike region that the TCR reacts to and placed in a CD4 or CD8 class. Log10-transformed breadth and depth values were compared by one-way ANOVA with Sidak's multiple comparisons tests. Imported from immuneACCESS, the table was reduced by TCRdb to in-frame sequences with V and J called. These copies leave out some clones; in studies compared against another copy, an unresolved V gene accounts for under half, and the cause of the remainder is not known. For V, J and clone size, that table is used; D and trimming come from the DNA. This sample is represented by around 94,000 clones; approximately 91% of them were singletons. Of the sample, roughly 3.7% falls within the top ten clones.

This specimen comes from a study of T cell responses to AZD1222 COVID-19 vaccine (dated by TCRdb to the early 2020s). Study-level background: Because spike-specific TCR depth and breadth did not differ between the two schedules, AZD1222 recipients who got a second dose at roughly 4 weeks were pooled with those who got a second dose at roughly 12 weeks. A total of over 230 trial participants underwent TCR sequencing, of whom roughly 210 had received two doses of AZD1222 and around 26 had received two doses of the MenACWY control vaccine. Trial participants were enrolled by age into 18-55, 56-69 and 70-plus year subgroups, with around 140, 26 and 57 TCR-sequenced participants respectively. On the study overall, not on this receptor specifically: CD4 TCRs associated with the vaccine covered the entire spike protein, and the dominant responses were in regions 160-218 and 743-854. Conclusions about previously exposed vaccinees are limited because only a handful of AZD1222 recipients were SARS-CoV-2 seropositive at baseline. Most participants were white British and females outnumbered males, and the authors suggested that clonal diversity may have been underestimated. In the small 56-69-year group, the increase in depth fell short of significance, most likely because of low power. Spike-specific TCR breadth and depth rose significantly after two AZD1222 doses compared with day 0 and with MenACWY recipients. Because no day 14 peak-response samples were available, repertoires were characterized only after the peak T cell response. Reportedly, almost half of the unique spike-specific TCRs recognized epitopes lying outside the regions that are mutated in the B.1.351 and B.1.1.7 variants.

Sequencing used peripheral blood, obtained on day 0 of AZD1222 vaccination. The receptor chain draws on TRBV6-5 and TRBJ1-5, and 8 junction bases match TRBD1. The receptor was isolated from an adult in good health. The nucleotides read TGTGCCAGCAGGAAGACAGGGGTTAGCGATCAGCCCCAGCATTTT. The translation is CASRKTGVSDQPQHF.